The clone carrying this T cell receptor (beta chain) was counted at least ten times. Its target is unknown. This record comes from a study of metastatic and nonmetastatic thyroid tumors. At the level of the study: Repertoires from malignant and benign thyroid patients were compared across blood and tumor or nodule tissue.

Patients were all untreated before their thyroid surgery. Notes on the study in general: Malignant thyroid tumors reportedly exceeded benign nodules significantly in TCR beta diversity, with the difference appearing in blood and tumor.

Via MiXCR, TCRdb re-called the PCR reads. This table holds about 8,000 clones, 20% to 25% found once. The ends were cut back, 7 bases at V and 1 base at J, with 19 bases in the middle. Germline CDR1 reads MGHRA; CDR2 reads YSYEKL. This CDR3 spans 16 amino acids. The chain joins TRBV4-1 to TRBJ1-1; D not resolved. Material for sequencing was tumor tissue. This clonotype originated in a female donor with papillary thyroid cancer or a benign thyroid nodule (not recorded which). Some clones in this sample may be carry-over from other donors' samples. The CDR3 spells CASKPQSGFGNTEAFF. The CDR3 nucleotides read TGCGCCAGCAAACCACAGAGTGGGTTCGGGAACACTGAAGCTTTCTTT.